This T cell receptor beta chain derives from a study of shared clonotypes between healthy human individuals. Clones were sequenced by immunoSEQ multiplex PCR, and TCRdb holds only the in-frame ones, with some missing. The sample records some 800,000 clones, over 90% being singletons. Germline V gene sequence: CDR1 MNHNS, CDR2 SASEGT. Trimming left V 5 bases short and J 8 bases short, with 16 bases between. The CDR3 is 14 residues long. Terminally differentiated effector memory CD45RA+ cells were excluded by CCR7 positive selection of CD45RO-negative cells. The J gene is TRBJ2-1, the V gene TRBV6-1; tentatively, D is TRBD1 or TRBD2 (5 bases each). The source of this sequence is a man aged 30 to 39 in good health. Sample: naive CD8+ T cells sorted from blood. Here the CDR3 DNA reads TGTGCCAGCAGTCGGGACCTGGGGAGAGATGAGCAGTTCTTC. Amino acid sequence: CASSRDLGRDEQFF.